The rows below give T cell receptor beta chains drawn from one sample of a study of blood T cell repertoires in COVID-19. Generated by immunoSEQ multiplex PCR, the TCRdb table keeps only in-frame clones and is missing some. The data show 100,000 or so clones, with about nine tenths seen just once and 15% to 20% held by the top ten. Sequencing was carried out using peripheral blood. These receptors originate from a man aged 50 to 59 with acute or convalescent COVID-19. Each CDR3 is given with its conserved first and last residue. Fields, in order: CDR3 protein, V gene, J gene, CDR3 length.

cdr3_aa: CASSLDRGRGFF; v_call: TRBV2; j_call: TRBJ2-1; cdr3_length: 12
cdr3_aa: CASRSTEAFF; v_call: TRBV6-5; j_call: TRBJ1-1; cdr3_length: 10
cdr3_aa: CAISDPVTSNYGYTF; v_call: TRBV10-3; j_call: TRBJ1-2; cdr3_length: 15
cdr3_aa: CASSQGTVTSPLHF; v_call: TRBV5-1; j_call: TRBJ1-6; cdr3_length: 14
cdr3_aa: CASSRTGNLNEQFF; v_call: TRBV11-3; j_call: TRBJ2-1; cdr3_length: 14
cdr3_aa: CASSQETGDNSPLHF; v_call: TRBV4-3; j_call: TRBJ1-6; cdr3_length: 15
cdr3_aa: CASSLAGNEQYF; v_call: TRBV5-1; j_call: TRBJ2-7; cdr3_length: 12
cdr3_aa: CASSPLLSGTTNEKLFF; v_call: TRBV6-6; j_call: TRBJ1-4; cdr3_length: 17
cdr3_aa: CASSPLGERDEQYF; v_call: TRBV3-1/TRBV3-2; j_call: TRBJ2-7; cdr3_length: 14
cdr3_aa: CASSLALAEGQETQYF; v_call: TRBV28; j_call: TRBJ2-5; cdr3_length: 16
cdr3_aa: CASTLGLAGGGTQYF; v_call: TRBV19; j_call: TRBJ2-3; cdr3_length: 15